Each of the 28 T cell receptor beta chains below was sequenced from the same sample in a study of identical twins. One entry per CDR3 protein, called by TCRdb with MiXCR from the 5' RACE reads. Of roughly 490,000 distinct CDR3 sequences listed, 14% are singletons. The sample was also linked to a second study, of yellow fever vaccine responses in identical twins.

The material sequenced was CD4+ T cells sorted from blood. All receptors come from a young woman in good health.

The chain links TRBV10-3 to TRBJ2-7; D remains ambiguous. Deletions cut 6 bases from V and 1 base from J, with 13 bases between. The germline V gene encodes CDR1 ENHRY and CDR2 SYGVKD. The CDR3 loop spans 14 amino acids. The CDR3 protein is CAISPQAASYEQYF. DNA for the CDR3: TGTGCCATCAGCCCCCAGGCGGCGTCCTACGAGCAGTACTTC.

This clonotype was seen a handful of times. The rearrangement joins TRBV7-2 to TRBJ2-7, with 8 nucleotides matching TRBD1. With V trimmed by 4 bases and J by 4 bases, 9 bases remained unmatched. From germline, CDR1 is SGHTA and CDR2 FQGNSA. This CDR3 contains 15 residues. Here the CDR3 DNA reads TGTGCCAGCAGCTCCAGGACAGGGCAGGAGTACGAGCAGTACTTC. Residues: CASSSRTGQEYEQYF.

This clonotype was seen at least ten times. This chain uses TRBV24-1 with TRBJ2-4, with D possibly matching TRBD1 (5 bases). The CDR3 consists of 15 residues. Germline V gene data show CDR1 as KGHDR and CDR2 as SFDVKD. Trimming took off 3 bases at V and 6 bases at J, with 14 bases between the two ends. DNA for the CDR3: TGTGCCACCAGTGATCCGAACCTAGACAGAAACATTCAGTACTTC. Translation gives CATSDPNLDRNIQYF.

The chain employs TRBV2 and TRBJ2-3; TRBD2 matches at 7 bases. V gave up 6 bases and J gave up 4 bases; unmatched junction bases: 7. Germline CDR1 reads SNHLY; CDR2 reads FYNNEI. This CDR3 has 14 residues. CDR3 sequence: CASSGLVVADTQYF. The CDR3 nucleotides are TGTGCCAGCAGCGGACTAGTGGTGGCAGATACGCAGTATTTT.

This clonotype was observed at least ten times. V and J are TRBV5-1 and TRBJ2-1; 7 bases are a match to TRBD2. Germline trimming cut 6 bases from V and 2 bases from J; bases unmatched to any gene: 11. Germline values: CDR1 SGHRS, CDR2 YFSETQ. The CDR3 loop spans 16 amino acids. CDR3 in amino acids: CASTVTGGVPYNEQFF. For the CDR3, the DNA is TGCGCCAGCACCGTTACGGGGGGAGTCCCCTACAATGAGCAGTTCTTC.

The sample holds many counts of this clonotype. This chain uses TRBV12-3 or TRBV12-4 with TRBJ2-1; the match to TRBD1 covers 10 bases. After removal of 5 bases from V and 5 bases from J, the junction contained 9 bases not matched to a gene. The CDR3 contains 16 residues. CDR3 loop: CASSPDRGPPNNEQFF. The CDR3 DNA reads TGTGCCAGCAGTCCCGACAGGGGGCCCCCCAACAATGAGCAGTTCTTC.

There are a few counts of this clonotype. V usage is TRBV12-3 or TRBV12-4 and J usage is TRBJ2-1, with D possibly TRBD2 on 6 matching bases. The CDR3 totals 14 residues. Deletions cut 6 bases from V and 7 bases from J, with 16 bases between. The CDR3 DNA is TGTGCCAGCAGAAGTACCTCCGCGGGGAATGAGCAGTTCTTC. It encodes CASRSTSAGNEQFF.

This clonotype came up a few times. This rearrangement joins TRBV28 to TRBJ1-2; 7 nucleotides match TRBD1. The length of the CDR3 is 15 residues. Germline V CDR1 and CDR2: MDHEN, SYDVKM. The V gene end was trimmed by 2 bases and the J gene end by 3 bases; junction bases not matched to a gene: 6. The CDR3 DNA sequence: TGTGCCAGCAGTTTAGGGAACAGGGGAGACTATGGCTACACCTTC. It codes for CASSLGNRGDYGYTF.

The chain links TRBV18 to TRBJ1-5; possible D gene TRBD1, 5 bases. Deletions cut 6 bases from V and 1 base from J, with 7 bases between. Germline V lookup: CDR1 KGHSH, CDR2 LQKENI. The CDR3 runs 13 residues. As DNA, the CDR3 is TGTGCCAGCTCGGGGGAGAGCAATCAGCCCCAGCATTTT. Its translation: CASSGESNQPQHF.

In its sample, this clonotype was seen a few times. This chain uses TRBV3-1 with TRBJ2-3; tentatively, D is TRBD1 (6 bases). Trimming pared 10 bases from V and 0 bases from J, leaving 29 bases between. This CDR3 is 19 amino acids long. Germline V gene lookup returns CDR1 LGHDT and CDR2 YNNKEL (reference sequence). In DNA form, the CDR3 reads TGTGCCATCAGTTCCCTGGGACAATATTCCAAGACTAGCACAGATACGCAGTATTTT. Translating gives CAISSLGQYSKTSTDTQYF.

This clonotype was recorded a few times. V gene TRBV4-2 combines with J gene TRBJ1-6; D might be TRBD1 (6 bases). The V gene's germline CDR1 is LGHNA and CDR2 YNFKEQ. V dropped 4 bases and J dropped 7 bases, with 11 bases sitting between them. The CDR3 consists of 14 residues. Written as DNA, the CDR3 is TGTGCCAGCAGCCGGTGGACAGACAATTCACCCCTCCACTTT. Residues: CASSRWTDNSPLHF.

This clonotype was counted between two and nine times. CDR3: CSARAGGQGGDTQYF. The CDR3 DNA follows: TGCAGTGCTAGGGCCGGGGGTCAGGGTGGAGATACGCAGTATTTT. V is TRBV20-1 and J is TRBJ2-3; D might be TRBD2 (6 bases). Germline-derived CDR1 and CDR2 are DFQATT and SNEGSKA (reference sequence). The CDR3 is 15 residues long. The V gene lost 3 bases and the J gene lost 5 bases, with 18 bases spanning the gap.

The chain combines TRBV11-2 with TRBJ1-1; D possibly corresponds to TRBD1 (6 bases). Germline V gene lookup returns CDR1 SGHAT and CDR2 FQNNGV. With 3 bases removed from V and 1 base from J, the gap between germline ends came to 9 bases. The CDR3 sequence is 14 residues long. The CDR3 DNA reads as TGTGCCAGCAGCTTCGGACAGAGGAACACTGAAGCTTTCTTT. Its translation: CASSFGQRNTEAFF.

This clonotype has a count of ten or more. CDR3 nucleotide sequence: TGTGCCACCAGCATACGGGGGGGCGAGCAGTACTTC. Translating gives CATSIRGGEQYF. The chain is built from TRBV15 and TRBJ2-7; 8 bases are a match to TRBD2. The CDR3 length is 12 residues. V was pared by 4 bases and J by 6 bases, with 2 bases of the junction left unmatched. Germline V gene lookup returns CDR1 LNHNV and CDR2 YYDKDF (reference sequence).

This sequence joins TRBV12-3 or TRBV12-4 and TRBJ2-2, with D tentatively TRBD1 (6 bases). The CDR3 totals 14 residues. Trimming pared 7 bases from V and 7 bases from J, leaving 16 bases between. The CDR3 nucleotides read TGTGCCAGCAAGCGTGACAGGCTAGGCGGGGAGCTGTTTTTT. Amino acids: CASKRDRLGGELFF.

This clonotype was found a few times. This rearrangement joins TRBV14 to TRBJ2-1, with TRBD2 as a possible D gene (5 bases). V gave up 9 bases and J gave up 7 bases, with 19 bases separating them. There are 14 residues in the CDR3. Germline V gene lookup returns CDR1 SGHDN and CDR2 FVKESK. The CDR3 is CASTRGLAPNEQFF. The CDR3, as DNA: TGTGCCAGTACCCGCGGGCTCGCACCAAATGAGCAGTTCTTC. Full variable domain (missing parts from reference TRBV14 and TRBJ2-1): EAGVTQFPSHSVIEKGQTVTLRCDPISGHDNLYWYRRVMGKEIKFLLHFVKESKQDESGMPNNRFLAERTGGTYSTLKVQPAELEDSGVYFCASTRGLAPNEQFFGPGTRLTVL.

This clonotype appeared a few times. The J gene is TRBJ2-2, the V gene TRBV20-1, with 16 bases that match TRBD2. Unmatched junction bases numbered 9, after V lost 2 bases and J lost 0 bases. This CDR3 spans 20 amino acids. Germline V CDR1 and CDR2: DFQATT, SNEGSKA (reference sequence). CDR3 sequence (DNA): TGCAGTGCTAGATTGGCAGGGACTAGCGGGAGGGCCCCGAACACCGGGGAGCTGTTTTTT. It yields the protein CSARLAGTSGRAPNTGELFF.

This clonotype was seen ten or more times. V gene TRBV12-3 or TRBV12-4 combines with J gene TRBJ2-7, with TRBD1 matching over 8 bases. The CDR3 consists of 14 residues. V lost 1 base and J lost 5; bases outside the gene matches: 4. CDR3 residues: CASSLGQGAHEQYF. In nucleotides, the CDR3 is TGTGCCAGCAGTTTAGGCCAGGGGGCTCACGAGCAGTACTTC.

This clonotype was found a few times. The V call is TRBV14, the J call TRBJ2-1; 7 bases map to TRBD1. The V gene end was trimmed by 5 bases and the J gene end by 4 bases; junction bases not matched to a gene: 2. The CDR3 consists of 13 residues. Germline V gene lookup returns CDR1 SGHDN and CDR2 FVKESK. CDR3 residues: CASSGGQYNEQFF. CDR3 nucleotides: TGTGCCAGCAGCGGGGGACAGTACAATGAGCAGTTCTTC.

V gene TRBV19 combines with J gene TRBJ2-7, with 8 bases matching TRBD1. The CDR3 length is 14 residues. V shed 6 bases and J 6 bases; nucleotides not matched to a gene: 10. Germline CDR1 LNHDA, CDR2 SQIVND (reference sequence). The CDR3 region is CASSNQGADSEQYF. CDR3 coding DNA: TGTGCCAGTAGCAATCAGGGGGCGGATAGCGAGCAGTACTTC.

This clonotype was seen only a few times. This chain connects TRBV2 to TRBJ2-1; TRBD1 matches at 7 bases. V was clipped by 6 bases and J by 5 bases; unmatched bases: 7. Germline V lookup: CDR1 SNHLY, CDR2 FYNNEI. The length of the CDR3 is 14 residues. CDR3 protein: CASSTPGQNNEQFF. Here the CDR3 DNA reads TGTGCCAGCAGCACACCGGGACAGAACAATGAGCAGTTCTTC.

CDR3 bases: TGTGCCAGCTCTCGCGGGCGAAACAATGAGCAGTTCTTC. Protein sequence: CASSRGRNNEQFF. The rearrangement links TRBV11-3 to TRBJ2-1, with D perhaps TRBD2 (5 bases). The CDR3 consists of 13 residues. V was shortened by 8 bases and J by 5 bases, with 13 bases between the two germline ends. CDR1 is SGHNT, CDR2 YENEEA, per germline.

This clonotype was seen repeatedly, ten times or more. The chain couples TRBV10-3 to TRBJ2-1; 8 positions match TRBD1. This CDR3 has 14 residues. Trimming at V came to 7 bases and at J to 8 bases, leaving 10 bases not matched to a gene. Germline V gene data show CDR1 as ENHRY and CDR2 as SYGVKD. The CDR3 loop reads CAINGQGARDEQFF. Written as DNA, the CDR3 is TGTGCCATCAACGGGCAGGGGGCGCGGGATGAGCAGTTCTTC.

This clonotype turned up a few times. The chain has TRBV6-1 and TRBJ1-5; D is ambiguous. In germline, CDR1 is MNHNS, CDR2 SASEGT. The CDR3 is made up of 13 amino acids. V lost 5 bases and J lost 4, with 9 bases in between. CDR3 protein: CASSLSKNQPQHF. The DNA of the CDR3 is TGTGCCAGCAGTCTAAGTAAGAATCAGCCCCAGCATTTT.

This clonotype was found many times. The CDR3 reads CASSSGQATEAFF. The DNA for the CDR3 is TGTGCCAGCAGCTCTGGACAGGCCACTGAAGCTTTCTTT. This chain links TRBV5-4 with TRBJ1-1; 7 bases agree with TRBD1. Trimming at V came to 3 bases and at J to 4 bases, leaving 3 bases not matched to a gene. Germline CDR1 and CDR2: SGHNT and YYREEE (reference sequence). The CDR3 length is 13 residues.

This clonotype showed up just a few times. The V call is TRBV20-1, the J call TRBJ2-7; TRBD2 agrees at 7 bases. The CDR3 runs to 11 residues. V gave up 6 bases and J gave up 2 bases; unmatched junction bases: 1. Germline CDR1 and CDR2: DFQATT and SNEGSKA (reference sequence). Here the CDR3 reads CSAGGTYEQYF. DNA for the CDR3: TGCAGTGCGGGGGGGACCTACGAGCAGTACTTC.

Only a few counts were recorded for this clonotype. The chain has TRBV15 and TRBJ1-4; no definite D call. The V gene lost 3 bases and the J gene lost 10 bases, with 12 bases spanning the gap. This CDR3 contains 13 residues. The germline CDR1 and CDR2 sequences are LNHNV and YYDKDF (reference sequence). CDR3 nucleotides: TGTGCCACCAGCAGCCCCCGGGAGGTAAAACTGTTTTTT. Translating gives CATSSPREVKLFF. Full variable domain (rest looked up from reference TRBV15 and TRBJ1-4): DAMVIQNPRYQVTQFGKPVTLSCSQTLNHNVMYWYQQKSSQAPKLLFHYYDKDFNNEADTPDNFQSRRPNTSFCFLDIRSPGLGDTAMYLCATSSPREVKLFFGSGTQLSVL.

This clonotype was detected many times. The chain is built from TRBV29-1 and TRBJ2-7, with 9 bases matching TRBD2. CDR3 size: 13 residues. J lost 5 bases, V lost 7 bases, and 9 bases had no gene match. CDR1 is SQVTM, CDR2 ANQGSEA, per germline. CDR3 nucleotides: TGCAGCGCCCGGTGGGCTAGCGGGAACGAGCAGTACTTC. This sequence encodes CSARWASGNEQYF.